This record concerns one T cell receptor (beta chain) sequence. cDNA prepared by RNA extraction and subsequent reverse transcription served as the template for sequencing. Generated by immunoSEQ multiplex PCR, the TCRdb table keeps only in-frame clones and is missing some. The data hold 110,000 to 150,000 clones, with under 60% observed a single time. This specimen belongs to a study of CD8+ T cells in alopecia areata. Study in general: For 6 to 18 months, tofacitinib was taken, and 6 months off drug followed.

This CDR3 has 16 amino acids. V lost 5 bases, J lost 0 bases, and 14 bases lay in between. In germline, CDR1 is SGHTA, CDR2 FQGTGA. The genes are TRBV7-3 and TRBJ2-1; the D gene is possibly TRBD2 (5 bases). The receptor was isolated from a human donor with alopecia areata. The source was CD4+ T cells sorted from blood, collected at week 0. CDR3 region: CASSPRVGSSYNEQFF. The CDR3 coding sequence is TGTGCCAGCAGCCCGAGGGTGGGGAGCTCCTACAATGAGCAGTTCTTC.